The next 5 T cell receptor beta chains were all read from a single sample in a study of cytotoxic CD8 clonotypes in ibrutinib-treated CLL. Assay: immunoSEQ multiplex PCR; the TCRdb copy retains only in-frame clones and omits some. The sample holds 150,000 or so clones, 75% to 85% seen once. This sample comprised PBMCs, obtained after 36 months of ibrutinib treatment. Source of these receptors: a human donor with chronic lymphocytic leukemia.

The gene calls are TRBV30 and TRBJ2-7; D remains ambiguous. The CDR3 is made up of 16 amino acids. CDR1 is GTSNPN and CDR2 is SVGIG in the germline V gene (reference sequence). V shed 3 bases and J shed 4 bases, with 22 bases lying between them. The CDR3 spells CAWSYVFGQVGYEQYF. The DNA of the CDR3 is TGTGCCTGGAGCTATGTTTTCGGTCAGGTGGGGTACGAGCAGTACTTC.

The V call is TRBV10-2, the J call TRBJ1-2, with D unresolved. The germline gives CDR1 WSHSY, CDR2 SAAADI. The CDR3 spans 12 residues. V was pared by 8 bases and J by 4 bases, with 11 bases between. The CDR3 protein is CASWSTSYGYTF. In nucleotides, the CDR3 is TGCGCCAGCTGGAGTACGTCCTATGGCTACACCTTC.

The V and J genes are TRBV19 and TRBJ1-2; D is unclear. Trimming took 3 bases from V and 2 from J, leaving 10 bases between them. Germline V gene sequence: CDR1 LNHDA, CDR2 SQIVND (reference sequence). The CDR3 runs 14 residues. CDR3 nucleotides: TGTGCCAGTAGTATTGAAGGGAGCAACTATGGCTACACCTTC. Translating it yields CASSIEGSNYGYTF.

The chain uses TRBV27 and TRBJ1-1; D is undetermined. The CDR3 has 16 residues. Trimming shortened V by 1 base and J by 0 bases, and 12 bases separated the two germline ends. Per the germline V gene, CDR1 is MNHEY and CDR2 is SMNVEV (reference sequence). CDR3 sequence reads: CASSLFQTQMNTEAFF. CDR3 in DNA: TGTGCCAGCAGTTTATTCCAGACCCAAATGAACACTGAAGCTTTCTTT.

This clone was seen at least ten times. The chain links TRBV5-1 to TRBJ1-3; D remains unclear. This CDR3 is 17 amino acids long. In germline, CDR1 is SGHRS, CDR2 YFSETQ. Trimming took off 0 bases at V and 3 bases at J, with 16 bases between the two ends. The CDR3 loop reads CASSLEGRRGGGNTIYF. The CDR3 DNA sequence: TGCGCCAGCAGCTTGGAGGGTCGGCGCGGCGGTGGAAACACCATATATTTT.